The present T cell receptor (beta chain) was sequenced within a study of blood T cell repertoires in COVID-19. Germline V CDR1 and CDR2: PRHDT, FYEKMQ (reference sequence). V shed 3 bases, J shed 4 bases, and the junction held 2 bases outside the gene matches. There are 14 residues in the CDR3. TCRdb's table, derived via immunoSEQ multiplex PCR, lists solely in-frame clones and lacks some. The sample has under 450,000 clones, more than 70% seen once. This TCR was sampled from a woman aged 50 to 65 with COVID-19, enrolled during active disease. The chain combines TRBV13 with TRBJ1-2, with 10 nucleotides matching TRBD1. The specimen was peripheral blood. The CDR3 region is CASSLGQGSYGYTF. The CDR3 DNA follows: TGTGCCAGCAGCTTGGGACAGGGGAGCTATGGCTACACCTTC.